This entry features one T cell receptor (beta chain) sequence. Its matching antigen is unknown. This entry is derived from a study of T cells expressing NK-cell markers. Study details: The eight sequenced donors comprised seven who were HCMV-seropositive and one who was seronegative. Findings and caveats of the study: In several donors, these clonotypes also led the CD3+CD56-NKG2C+ fraction.

The germline gives CDR1 DFQATT, CDR2 SNEGSKA (reference sequence). The CDR3 is made up of 15 amino acids. Scientists made TCR beta cDNA using 5'RACE template switching with UMIs. TCRdb re-called the 5' RACE reads and catalogs CDR3 proteins one per entry, DNA excluded. The listing contains about 260,000 distinct CDR3 sequences. This TCR was recovered from a man in his late teens or twenties in good health. The rearrangement links TRBV20-1 to TRBJ2-2; TCRdb reports TRBD2, a call that lacks DNA to check it against. Sequencing was performed on blood T cells: a sorted CD56 or NKG2C T cell subset, CD4+ or CD8+ T cells, or bulk PBMC T cells (not recorded which). CDR3 loop: CSAISSGRFTGELFF.